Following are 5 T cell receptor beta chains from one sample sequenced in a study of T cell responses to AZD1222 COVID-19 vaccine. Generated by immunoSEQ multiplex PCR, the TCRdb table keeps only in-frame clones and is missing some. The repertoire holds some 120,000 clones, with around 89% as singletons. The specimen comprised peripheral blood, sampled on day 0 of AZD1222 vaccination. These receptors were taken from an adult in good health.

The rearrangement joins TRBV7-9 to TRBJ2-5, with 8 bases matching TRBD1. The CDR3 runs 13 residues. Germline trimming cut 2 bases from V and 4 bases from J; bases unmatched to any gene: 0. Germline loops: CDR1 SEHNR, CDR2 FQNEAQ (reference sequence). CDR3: CASSLQGAETQYF. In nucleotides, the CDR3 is TGTGCCAGCAGCTTACAGGGGGCAGAGACCCAGTACTTC. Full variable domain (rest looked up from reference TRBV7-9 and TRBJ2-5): DTGVSQNPRHKITKRGQNVTFRCDPISEHNRLYWYRQTLGQGPEFLTYFQNEAQLEKSRLLSDRFSAERPKGSFSTLEIQRTEQGDSAMYLCASSLQGAETQYFGPGTRLLVL.

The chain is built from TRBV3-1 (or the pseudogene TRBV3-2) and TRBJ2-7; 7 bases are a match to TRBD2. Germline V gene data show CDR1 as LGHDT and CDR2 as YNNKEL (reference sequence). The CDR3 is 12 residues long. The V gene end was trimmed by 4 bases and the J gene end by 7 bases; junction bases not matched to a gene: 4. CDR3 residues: CASSRGGLEQYF. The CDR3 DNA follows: TGTGCCAGCAGCCGGGGAGGGCTAGAGCAGTACTTC.

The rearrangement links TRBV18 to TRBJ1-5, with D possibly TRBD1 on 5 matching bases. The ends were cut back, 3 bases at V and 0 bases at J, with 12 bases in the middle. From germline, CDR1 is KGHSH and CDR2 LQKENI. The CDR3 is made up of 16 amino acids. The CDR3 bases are TGTGCCAGCTCACCTCGGGACGGCGGTAGCAATCAGCCCCAGCATTTT. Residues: CASSPRDGGSNQPQHF. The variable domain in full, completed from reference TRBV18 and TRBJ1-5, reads NAGVMQNPRHLVRRRGQEARLRCSPMKGHSHVYWYRQLPEEGLKFMVYLQKENIIDESGMPKERFSAEFPKEGPSILRIQQVVRGDSAAYFCASSPRDGGSNQPQHFGDGTRLSIL.

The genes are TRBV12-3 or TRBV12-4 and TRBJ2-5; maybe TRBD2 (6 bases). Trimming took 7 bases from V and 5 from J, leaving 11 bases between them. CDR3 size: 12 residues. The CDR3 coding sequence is TGTGCCAGCAACCTGGGGACTGAGACCCAGTACTTC. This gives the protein CASNLGTETQYF.

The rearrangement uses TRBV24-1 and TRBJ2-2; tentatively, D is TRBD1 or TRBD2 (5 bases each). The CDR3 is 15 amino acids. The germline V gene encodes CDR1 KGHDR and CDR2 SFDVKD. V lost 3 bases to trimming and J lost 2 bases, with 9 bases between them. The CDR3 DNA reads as TGTGCCACCAGTGATAGGGACCTTAACACCGGGGAGCTGTTTTTT. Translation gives CATSDRDLNTGELFF.